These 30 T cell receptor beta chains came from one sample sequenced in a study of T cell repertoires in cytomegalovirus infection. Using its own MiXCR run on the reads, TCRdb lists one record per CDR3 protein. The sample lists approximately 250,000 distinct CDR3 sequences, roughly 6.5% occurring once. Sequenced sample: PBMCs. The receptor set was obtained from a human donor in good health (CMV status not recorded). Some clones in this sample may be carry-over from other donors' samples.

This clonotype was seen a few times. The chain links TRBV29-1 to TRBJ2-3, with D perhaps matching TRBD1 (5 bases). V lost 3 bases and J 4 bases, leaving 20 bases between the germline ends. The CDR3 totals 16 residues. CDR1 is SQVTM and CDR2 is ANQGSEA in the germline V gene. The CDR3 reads CSVEVSPGKNPDTQYF. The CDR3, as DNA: TGCAGCGTTGAGGTGTCCCCAGGGAAGAATCCAGATACGCAGTATTTT.

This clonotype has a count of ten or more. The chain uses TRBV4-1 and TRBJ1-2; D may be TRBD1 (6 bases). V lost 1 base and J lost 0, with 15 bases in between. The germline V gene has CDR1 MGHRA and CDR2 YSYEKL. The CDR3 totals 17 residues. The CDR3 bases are TGCGCCAGCAGCCAAGGCGGCGGGGGGCGAGCTAACTATGGCTACACCTTC. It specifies CASSQGGGGRANYGYTF.

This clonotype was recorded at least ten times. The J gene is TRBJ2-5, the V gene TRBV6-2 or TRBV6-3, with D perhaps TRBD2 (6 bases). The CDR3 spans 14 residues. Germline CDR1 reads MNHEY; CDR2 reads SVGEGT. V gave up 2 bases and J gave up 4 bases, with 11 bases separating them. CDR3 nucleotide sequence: TGTGCCAGCAGTTACAGCGGGCAGTTAGAGACCCAGTACTTC. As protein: CASSYSGQLETQYF.

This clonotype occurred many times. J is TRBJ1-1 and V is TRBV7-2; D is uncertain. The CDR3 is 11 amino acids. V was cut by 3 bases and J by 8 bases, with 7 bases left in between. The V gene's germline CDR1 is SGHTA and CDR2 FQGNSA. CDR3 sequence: CASSFLTEAFF. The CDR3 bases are TGTGCCAGCAGCTTTTTGACAGAAGCTTTCTTT.

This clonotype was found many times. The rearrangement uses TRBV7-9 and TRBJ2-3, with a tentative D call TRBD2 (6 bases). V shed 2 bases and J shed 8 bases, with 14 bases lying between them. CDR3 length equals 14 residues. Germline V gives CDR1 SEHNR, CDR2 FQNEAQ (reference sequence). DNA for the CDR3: TGTGCCAGCAGCTTAAGGGGTGGAGCGGGTACGCAGTATTTT. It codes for CASSLRGGAGTQYF.

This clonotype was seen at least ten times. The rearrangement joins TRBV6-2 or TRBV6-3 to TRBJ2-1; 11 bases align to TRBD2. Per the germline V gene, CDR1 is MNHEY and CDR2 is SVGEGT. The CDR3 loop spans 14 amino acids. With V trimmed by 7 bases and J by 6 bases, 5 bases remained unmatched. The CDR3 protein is CASMLAGGSNEQFF. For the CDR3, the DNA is TGTGCCAGCATGCTAGCGGGGGGATCCAATGAGCAGTTCTTC.

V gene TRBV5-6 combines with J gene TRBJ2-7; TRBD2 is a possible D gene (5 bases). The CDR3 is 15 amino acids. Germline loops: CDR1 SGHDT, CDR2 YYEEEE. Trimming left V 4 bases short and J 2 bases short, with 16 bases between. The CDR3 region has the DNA TGTGCCAGCAGCGAGGAGACCGGGAAAGCCTACGAGCAGTACTTC. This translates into CASSEETGKAYEQYF.

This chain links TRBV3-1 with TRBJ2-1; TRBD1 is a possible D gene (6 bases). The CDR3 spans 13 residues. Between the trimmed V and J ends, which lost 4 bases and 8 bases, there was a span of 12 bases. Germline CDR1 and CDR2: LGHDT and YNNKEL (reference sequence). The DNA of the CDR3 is TGTGCCAGCAGCCCGAACAGGGATGATGAGCAGTTCTTC. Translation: CASSPNRDDEQFF.

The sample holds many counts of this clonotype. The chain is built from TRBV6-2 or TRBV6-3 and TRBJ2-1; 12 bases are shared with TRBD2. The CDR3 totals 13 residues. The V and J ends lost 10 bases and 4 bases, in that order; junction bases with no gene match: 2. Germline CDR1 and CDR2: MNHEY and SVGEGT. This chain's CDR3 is CATGLAGYNEQFF. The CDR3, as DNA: TGTGCCACCGGACTAGCGGGGTACAATGAGCAGTTCTTC.

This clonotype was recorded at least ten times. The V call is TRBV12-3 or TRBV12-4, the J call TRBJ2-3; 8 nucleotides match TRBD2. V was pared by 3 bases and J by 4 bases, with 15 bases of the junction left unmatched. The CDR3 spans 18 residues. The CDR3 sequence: CASSFRRGDVNSADTQYF. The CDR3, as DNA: TGTGCCAGCAGTTTTAGGCGGGGGGACGTTAATTCCGCAGATACGCAGTATTTT.

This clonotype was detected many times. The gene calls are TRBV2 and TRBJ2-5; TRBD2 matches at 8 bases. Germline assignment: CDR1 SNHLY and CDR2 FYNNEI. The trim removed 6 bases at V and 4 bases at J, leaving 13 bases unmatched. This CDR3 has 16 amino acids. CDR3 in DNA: TGTGCCAGCAGGATGTTACTAGCGGTGGGCGGAGAGACCCAGTACTTC. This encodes CASRMLLAVGGETQYF.

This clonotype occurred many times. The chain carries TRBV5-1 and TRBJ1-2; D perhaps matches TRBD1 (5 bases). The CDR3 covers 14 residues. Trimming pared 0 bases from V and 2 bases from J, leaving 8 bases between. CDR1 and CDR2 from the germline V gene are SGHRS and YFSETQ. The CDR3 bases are TGCGCCAGCAGCTTGGCAGGGTACAACTATGGCTACACCTTC. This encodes CASSLAGYNYGYTF.

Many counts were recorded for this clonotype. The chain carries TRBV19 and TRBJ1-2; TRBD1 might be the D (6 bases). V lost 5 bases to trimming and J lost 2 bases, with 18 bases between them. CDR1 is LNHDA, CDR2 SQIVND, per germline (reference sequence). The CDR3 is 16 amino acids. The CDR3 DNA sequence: TGTGCCAGTAGTCCGAGGACAGTCTCCCAAAACTATGGCTACACCTTC. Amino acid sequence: CASSPRTVSQNYGYTF.

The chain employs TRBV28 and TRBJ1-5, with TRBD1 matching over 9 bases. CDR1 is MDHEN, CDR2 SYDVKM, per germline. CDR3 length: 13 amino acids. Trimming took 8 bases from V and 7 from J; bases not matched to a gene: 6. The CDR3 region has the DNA TGTGCCAGCGGCATAACAGGGGGCCAGCCCCAGCATTTT. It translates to CASGITGGQPQHF.

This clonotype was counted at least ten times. CDR3 sequence: CASNLLAAAGNTIYF. DNA of the CDR3: TGTGCCAGCAATCTTCTGGCGGCAGCTGGAAACACCATATATTTT. This chain uses TRBV6-6 with TRBJ1-3; no firm D call. The germline CDR1 and CDR2 sequences are MNHNY and SVGAGI (reference sequence). This CDR3 region has 15 residues. The V and J ends lost 7 bases and 2 bases respectively, with 15 bases between them.

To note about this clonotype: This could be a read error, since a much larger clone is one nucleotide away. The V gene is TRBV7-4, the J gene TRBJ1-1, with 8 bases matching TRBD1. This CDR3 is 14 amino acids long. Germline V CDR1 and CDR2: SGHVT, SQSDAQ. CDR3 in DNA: TGTGCCAGCAGCTCGACAGGGGCAGACACTAAAGCTTTCTTT. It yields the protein CASSSTGADTKAFF.

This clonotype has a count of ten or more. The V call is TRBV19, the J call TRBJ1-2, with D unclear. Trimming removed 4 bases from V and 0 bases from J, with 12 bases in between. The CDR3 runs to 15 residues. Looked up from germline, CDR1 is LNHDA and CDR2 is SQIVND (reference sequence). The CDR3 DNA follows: TGTGCCAGTAGTAGGCTTGAGGGAGCTAACTATGGCTACACCTTC. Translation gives CASSRLEGANYGYTF.

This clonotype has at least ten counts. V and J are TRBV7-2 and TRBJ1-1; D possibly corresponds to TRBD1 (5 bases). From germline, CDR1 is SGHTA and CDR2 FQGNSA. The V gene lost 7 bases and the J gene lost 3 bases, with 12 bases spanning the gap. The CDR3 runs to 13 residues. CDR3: CASNPRGDTEAFF. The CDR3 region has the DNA TGTGCCAGCAACCCGCGGGGGGACACTGAAGCTTTCTTT.

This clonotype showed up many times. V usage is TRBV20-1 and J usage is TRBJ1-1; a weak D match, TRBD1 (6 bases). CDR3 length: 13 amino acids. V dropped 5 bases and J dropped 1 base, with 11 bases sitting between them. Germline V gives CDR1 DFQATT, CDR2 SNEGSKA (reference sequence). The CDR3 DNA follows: TGCAGTGCTTACAGAGGGGGGAACACTGAAGCTTTCTTT. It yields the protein CSAYRGGNTEAFF.

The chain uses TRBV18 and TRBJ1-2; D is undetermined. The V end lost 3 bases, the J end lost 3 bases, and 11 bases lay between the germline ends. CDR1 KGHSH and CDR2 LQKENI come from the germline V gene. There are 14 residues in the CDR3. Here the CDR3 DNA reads TGTGCCAGCTCACCGTCCGCCCGGGACTATGGCTACACCTTC. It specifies CASSPSARDYGYTF. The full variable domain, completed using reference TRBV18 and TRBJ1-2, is NAGVMQNPRHLVRRRGQEARLRCSPMKGHSHVYWYRQLPEEGLKFMVYLQKENIIDESGMPKERFSAEFPKEGPSILRIQQVVRGDSAAYFCASSPSARDYGYTFGSGTRLTVV.

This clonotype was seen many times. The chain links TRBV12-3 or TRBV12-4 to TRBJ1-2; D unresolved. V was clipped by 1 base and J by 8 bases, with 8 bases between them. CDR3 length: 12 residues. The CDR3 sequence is CASSLGLGGYTF. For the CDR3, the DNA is TGTGCCAGCAGTTTAGGGCTCGGAGGCTACACCTTC.

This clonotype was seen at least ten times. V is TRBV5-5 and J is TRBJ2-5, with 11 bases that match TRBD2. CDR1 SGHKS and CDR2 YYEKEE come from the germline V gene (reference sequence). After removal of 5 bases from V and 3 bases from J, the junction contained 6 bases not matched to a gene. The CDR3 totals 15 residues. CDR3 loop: CASRLTLAGEETQYF. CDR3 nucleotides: TGTGCCAGCAGACTTACACTAGCGGGGGAAGAGACCCAGTACTTC.

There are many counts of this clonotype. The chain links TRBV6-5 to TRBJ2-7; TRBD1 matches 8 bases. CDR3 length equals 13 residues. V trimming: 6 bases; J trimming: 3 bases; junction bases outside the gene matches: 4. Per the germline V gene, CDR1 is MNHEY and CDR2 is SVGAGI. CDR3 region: CASRLTGGYEQYF. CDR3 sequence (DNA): TGTGCCAGCAGGCTCACAGGGGGCTACGAGCAGTACTTC.

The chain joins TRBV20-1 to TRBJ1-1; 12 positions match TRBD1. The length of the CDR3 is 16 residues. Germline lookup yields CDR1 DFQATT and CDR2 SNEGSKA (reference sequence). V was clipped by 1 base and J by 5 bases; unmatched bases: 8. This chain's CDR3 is CSARVGGTGGNTEAFF. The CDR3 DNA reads TGCAGTGCTAGAGTAGGAGGGACAGGGGGCAATACTGAAGCTTTCTTT.

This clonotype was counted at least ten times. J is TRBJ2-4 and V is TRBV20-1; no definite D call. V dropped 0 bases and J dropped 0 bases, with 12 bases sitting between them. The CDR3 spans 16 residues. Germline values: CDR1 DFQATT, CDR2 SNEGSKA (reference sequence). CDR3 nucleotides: TGCAGTGCTAGAGATAGGCAGGAACTAGCCAAAAACATTCAGTACTTC. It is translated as CSARDRQELAKNIQYF.

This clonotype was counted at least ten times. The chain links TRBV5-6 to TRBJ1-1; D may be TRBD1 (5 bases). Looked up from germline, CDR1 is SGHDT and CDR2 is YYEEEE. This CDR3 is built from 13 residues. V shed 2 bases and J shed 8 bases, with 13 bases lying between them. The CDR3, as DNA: TGTGCCAGCAGCTTAACTGTCGCAGGGGAAGCTTTCTTT. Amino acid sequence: CASSLTVAGEAFF.

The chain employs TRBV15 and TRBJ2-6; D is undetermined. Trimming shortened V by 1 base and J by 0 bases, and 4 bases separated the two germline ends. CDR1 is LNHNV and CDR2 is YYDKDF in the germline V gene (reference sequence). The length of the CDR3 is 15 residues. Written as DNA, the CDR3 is TGTGCCACCAGCAGAGTCTCCTCTGGGGCCAACGTCCTGACTTTC. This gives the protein CATSRVSSGANVLTF. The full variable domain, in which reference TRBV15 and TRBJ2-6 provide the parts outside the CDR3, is DAMVIQNPRYQVTQFGKPVTLSCSQTLNHNVMYWYQQKSSQAPKLLFHYYDKDFNNEADTPDNFQSRRPNTSFCFLDIRSPGLGDTAMYLCATSRVSSGANVLTFGAGSRLTVL.

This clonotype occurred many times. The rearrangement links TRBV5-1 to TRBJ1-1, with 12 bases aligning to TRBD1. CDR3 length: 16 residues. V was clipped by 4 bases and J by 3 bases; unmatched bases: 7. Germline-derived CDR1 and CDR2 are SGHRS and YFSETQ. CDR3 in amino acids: CASSLRDRGRDTEAFF. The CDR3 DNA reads TGCGCCAGCAGCCTCCGGGACAGGGGGCGAGACACTGAAGCTTTCTTT.

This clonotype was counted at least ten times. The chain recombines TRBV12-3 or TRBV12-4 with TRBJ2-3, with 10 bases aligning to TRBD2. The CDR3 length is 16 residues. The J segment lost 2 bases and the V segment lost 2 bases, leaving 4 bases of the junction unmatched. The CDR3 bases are TGTGCCAGCAGTTTAACTAGCGGGGACCTCACAGATACGCAGTATTTT. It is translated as CASSLTSGDLTDTQYF.

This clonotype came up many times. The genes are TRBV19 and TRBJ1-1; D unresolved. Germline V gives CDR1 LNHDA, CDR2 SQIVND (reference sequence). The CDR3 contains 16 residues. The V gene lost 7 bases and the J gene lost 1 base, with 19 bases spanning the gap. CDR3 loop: CASTIGGPPSNTEAFF. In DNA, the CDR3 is TGTGCCAGTACGATAGGCGGCCCCCCTTCGAACACTGAAGCTTTCTTT.